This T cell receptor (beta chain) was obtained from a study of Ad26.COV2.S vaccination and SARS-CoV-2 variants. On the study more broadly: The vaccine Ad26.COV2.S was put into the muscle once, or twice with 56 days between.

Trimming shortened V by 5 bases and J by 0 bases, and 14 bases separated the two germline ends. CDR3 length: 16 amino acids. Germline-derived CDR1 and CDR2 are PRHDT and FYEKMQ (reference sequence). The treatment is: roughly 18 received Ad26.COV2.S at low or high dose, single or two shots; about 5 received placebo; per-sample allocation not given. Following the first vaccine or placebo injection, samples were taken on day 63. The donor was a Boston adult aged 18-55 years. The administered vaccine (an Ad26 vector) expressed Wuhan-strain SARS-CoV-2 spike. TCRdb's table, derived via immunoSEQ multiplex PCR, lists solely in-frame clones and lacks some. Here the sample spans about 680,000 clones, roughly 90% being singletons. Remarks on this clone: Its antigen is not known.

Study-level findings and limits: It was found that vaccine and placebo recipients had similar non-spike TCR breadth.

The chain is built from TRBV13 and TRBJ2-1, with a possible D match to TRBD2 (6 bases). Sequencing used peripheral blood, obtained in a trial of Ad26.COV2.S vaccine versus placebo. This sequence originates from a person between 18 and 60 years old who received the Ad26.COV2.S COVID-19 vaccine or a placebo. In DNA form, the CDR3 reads TGTGCCAGCAGCACCACCGCGGGGCGCTCCTACAATGAGCAGTTCTTC. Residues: CASSTTAGRSYNEQFF.